The sequence of this T cell receptor (beta chain) was determined in a study of T cells after yellow fever vaccination (dated by TCRdb to between 2017 and 2020). Regarding the research as a whole: The SMART-Seq v4 Ultra Low Input RNA kit was used to prepare libraries from fractions with low cell numbers. Blood was drawn at multiple timepoints before and after primary and secondary immunization, with bulk PBMC replicates and cell subsets isolated. Bulk TCR alpha and beta repertoires were sequenced longitudinally to track T-cell clones before and after primary and booster YFV17D yellow fever vaccination. The cohort comprised two healthy male donors, one aged 18 to 29 and one aged 30 to 40 years.

V lost 3 bases and J lost 3 bases, and the count of bases not matched to a germline gene is 6. CDR1 ENHRY and CDR2 SYGVKD are derived from the germline V gene. The CDR3 has 15 amino acids, counting the end cysteine and phenylalanine. Of all the DNA, just the CDR3 is kept, 45 bases in frame from base 1. About this clonotype: Its antigen remains undetermined. No much larger clone is present one base from it, and per-base qualities are unavailable.

TCR cDNA was synthesized by 5'RACE template switching, which introduced a universal primer site and unique molecular identifiers. cDNA synthesis was primed from both the TCR alpha and TCR beta constant segments. Library amplification involved two PCR steps, and the second step added sample barcodes and sequencing adapters. Libraries were sequenced on Illumina HiSeq 2500 (2x100 bp) or NovaSeq (2x150 bp). The original pipeline was this. MIGEC was used to demultiplex reads and collapse the reads into UMI consensus sequences, and MiXCR was used for V(D)J alignment. Vaccine-responding clonotypes were identified with edgeR using replicate PBMC samples, with FDR below 0.01 and a log2 fold change above 5 up to day 15 being required. Each bulk clonotype was labeled CD4 or CD8 based on which sequenced repertoire, CD4 or CD8, contained the clonotype at higher abundance. In-frame beta chains were kept once TCRdb had trimmed the public reads at Q25 with fastp and called clones with MiXCR. Each entry is one CDR3 protein sequence, shown with its most common DNA and genes. These V and J calls originate from TCRdb's pipeline instead of the authors' own analysis. The sample contains about 73,000 distinct CDR3 sequences, almost 8% of them found a single time. The biggest ten clones account for less than 50% of the sample.

According to the study, the label for this sample's treatment or condition signals: live attenuated yellow fever vaccine strain. PBMCs were isolated from peripheral blood using a standard Ficoll-Paque protocol. Dynabeads CD4 and CD8 positive selection kits were used to isolate CD4 and CD8 T-cell fractions. TriZol was used to extract RNA from bulk PBMCs, from CD4 and CD8 fractions, and from dextramer-positive and dextramer-negative fractions. What the study reported, not specific to this receptor: A small share of clonotypes occurred in both CD4 and CD8 compartments, likely arising from convergent recombination. Computational filtering was required because FACS-sorted repertoires could contain abundant contaminating clonotypes from the bulk population. The secondary T-cell response was found to be weaker but faster than the primary response, with a peak reached on day 5 rather than on day 15. Only two donors were included in the study, so the extent to which the findings can be generalized is limited. Most clones expanded after primary vaccination (about 95% of CD4 and 70% to 90% of CD8) were re-detected after the booster, suggesting that broad memory maintenance occurred.

The sample here was CD8+ T cells sorted from PBMCs, taken on the day of the yellow fever booster vaccination. This sequence originates from a man aged 25 to 45 who received the YFV17D yellow fever vaccine. In this chain, TRBV10-3 is recombined with TRBJ2-7; 9 bases in the middle match TRBD1. The CDR3 is CAISDFRDRVYEQYF. The nucleotide sequence reads TGTGCCATCAGTGACTTTAGGGACAGGGTCTACGAGCAGTACTTC.